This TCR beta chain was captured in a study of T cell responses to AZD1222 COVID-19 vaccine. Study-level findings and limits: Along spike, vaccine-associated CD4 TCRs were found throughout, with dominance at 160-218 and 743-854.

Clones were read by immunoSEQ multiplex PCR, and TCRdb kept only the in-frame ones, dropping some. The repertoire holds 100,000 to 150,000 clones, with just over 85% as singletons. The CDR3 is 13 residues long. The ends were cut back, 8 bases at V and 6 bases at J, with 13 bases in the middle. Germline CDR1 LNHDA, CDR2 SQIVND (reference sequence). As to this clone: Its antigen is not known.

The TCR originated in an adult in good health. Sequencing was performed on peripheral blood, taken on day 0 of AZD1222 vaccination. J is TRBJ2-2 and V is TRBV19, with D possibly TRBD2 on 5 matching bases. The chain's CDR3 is CASRVRGAGELFF. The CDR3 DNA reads TGTGCCAGTCGCGTCCGGGGTGCCGGGGAGCTGTTTTTT.